The 28 T cell receptor beta chains below all came from one sample that was sequenced in a study of regulatory T cells in long-lasting Graves disease. The time point: persistent/refractory GD, antithyroid drugs over 5 years with positive TRAb. With RNA extracted from PBMCs as input, the TCR library was made. Relying on iRepertoire HTBI primers and Arm-PCR of CDR3 regions, the team built TCR beta libraries. TCRdb passed the multiplex PCR reads through MiXCR, listing each CDR3 protein once. The data contain 350,000 to 450,000 distinct CDR3 sequences, around a fifth of them singletons. Sequencing was performed on peripheral blood mononuclear cells (PBMCs), taken when the disease was refractory, from a patient treated with antithyroid drugs. The receptor source for this set is a female donor with Graves disease.

This clonotype turned up a few times. V usage is TRBV7-9 and J usage is TRBJ1-2; D unresolved. Trimming removed 6 bases from V and 6 bases from J, with 11 bases in between. The CDR3 sequence is 12 residues long. The germline CDR1 and CDR2 sequences are SEHNR and FQNEAQ (reference sequence). The CDR3 sequence: CASRFAADGYTF. DNA of the CDR3: TGTGCCAGCAGGTTCGCCGCGGATGGCTACACCTTC.

This clonotype came up many times. The V and J genes are TRBV12-3 or TRBV12-4 and TRBJ1-4; 9 bases line up with TRBD1. The CDR3 is made up of 18 amino acids. V lost 7 bases to trimming and J lost 7 bases; unmatched junction nucleotides: 19. The CDR3 DNA reads as TGTGCCAGCACCCCCTGGGAGGGACAGGGAGGTAGCGGTGAAAAACTGTTTTTT. The encoded protein is CASTPWEGQGGSGEKLFF.

This clonotype was detected a few times. The chain uses TRBV18 and TRBJ1-4; the match to TRBD1 covers 7 bases. Germline-derived CDR1 and CDR2 are KGHSH and LQKENI. This CDR3 comprises 15 residues. V lost 0 bases, J lost 3 bases, and 1 base stayed unmatched. The chain's CDR3 is CASSPPQGANEKLFF. For the CDR3, the DNA is TGTGCCAGCTCACCACCCCAGGGGGCTAATGAAAAACTGTTTTTT.

The rearrangement joins TRBV20-1 to TRBJ2-7; 12 bases line up with TRBD2. The junction had 7 bases not matched to a gene; V was cut back by 0 bases and J by 4 bases. The CDR3 spans 16 residues. The V gene's germline CDR1 is DFQATT and CDR2 SNEGSKA (reference sequence). CDR3 sequence reads: CSARERLAGVVYEQYF. CDR3 bases: TGCAGTGCTAGAGAGAGACTAGCGGGAGTGGTATACGAGCAGTACTTC.

This clonotype came up many times. The chain employs TRBV6-1 and TRBJ2-7, with 7 positions matching TRBD1. V gave up 7 bases and J gave up 2 bases; unmatched junction bases: 8. The CDR3 totals 14 residues. CDR1 and CDR2 from the germline V gene are MNHNS and SASEGT. CDR3 loop: CASKKDRDPYEQYF. CDR3 nucleotides: TGTGCCAGCAAGAAAGACAGGGATCCCTACGAGCAGTACTTC.

The sample holds a few counts of this clonotype. Here the CDR3 reads CAWSTDRGLTGELFF. The CDR3 nucleotides are TGTGCCTGGAGTACAGACAGGGGGCTTACCGGGGAGCTGTTTTTT. The genes are TRBV30 and TRBJ2-2, with 10 nucleotides matching TRBD1. V was clipped by 2 bases and J by 5 bases; unmatched bases: 5. CDR3 length: 15 amino acids. Germline V gene sequence: CDR1 GTSNPN, CDR2 SVGIG (reference sequence). Looking up the rest from reference TRBV30 and TRBJ2-2 gives the full variable domain: SQTIHQWPATLVQPVGSPLSLECTVEGTSNPNLYWYRQAAGRGLQLLFYSVGIGQISSEVPQNLSASRPQDRQFILSSKKLLLSDSGFYLCAWSTDRGLTGELFFGEGSRLTVL.

The chain employs TRBV6-1 and TRBJ2-7, with D possibly being TRBD1 (6 bases). CDR1 and CDR2 from the germline V gene are MNHNS and SASEGT. Trimming pared 6 bases from V and 1 base from J, leaving 10 bases between. The CDR3 runs 13 residues. The CDR3 nucleotides read TGTGCCAGCAGAAGACAGGTTTCCTACGAGCAGTACTTC. Its translation: CASRRQVSYEQYF.

The chain combines TRBV19 with TRBJ1-4; 7 positions match TRBD1. V shed 4 bases, J shed 8 bases, and the junction held 4 bases outside the gene matches. Germline CDR1 is LNHDA and CDR2 is SQIVND (reference sequence). The CDR3 length is 13 residues. CDR3 loop: CASSTGQPEKLFF. In DNA, the CDR3 is TGTGCCAGTAGTACGGGACAGCCCGAAAAACTGTTTTTT.

The chain carries TRBV5-4 and TRBJ2-7, with D maybe TRBD2 (6 bases). The CDR3 is 17 amino acids. Trimming removed 3 bases at V and 7 bases at J, with 26 bases between. From germline, CDR1 is SGHNT and CDR2 YYREEE (reference sequence). The CDR3 region has the DNA TGTGCCAGCAGCTCCAGCTTCCCGGGAGCCTTTAATGAGGAGCAGTACTTC. Its translation is CASSSSFPGAFNEEQYF.

In its sample, this clonotype was seen a few times. The chain combines TRBV20-1 with TRBJ1-3; the D gene is possibly TRBD1 (5 bases). Looked up from germline, CDR1 is DFQATT and CDR2 is SNEGSKA (reference sequence). This CDR3 has 13 amino acids. V was clipped by 4 bases and J by 4 bases, with 11 bases between them. DNA of the CDR3: TGCAGTGCTACAGGGTCGTTGGGAAACACCATATATTTT. Translated: CSATGSLGNTIYF.

V gene TRBV27 combines with J gene TRBJ2-7; no reliable D call. Germline V gene sequence: CDR1 MNHEY, CDR2 SMNVEV (reference sequence). CDR3 length equals 13 residues. Between the trimmed V and J ends, which lost 6 bases and 1 base, there was a span of 10 bases. The CDR3 sequence is CASSRIGSYEQYF. In DNA form, the CDR3 reads TGTGCCAGCAGCCGTATAGGGTCCTACGAGCAGTACTTC.

In its sample, this clonotype was seen many times. The chain has TRBV28 and TRBJ1-5, with D hard to call. Trimming cost V 7 bases and J 1 base, with 17 bases left between them. CDR1 is MDHEN, CDR2 SYDVKM, per germline. The CDR3 extends over 16 amino acids. The CDR3 loop reads CASTDTWLNSNQPQHF. Here the CDR3 DNA reads TGTGCCAGCACCGACACGTGGTTAAACAGCAATCAGCCCCAGCATTTT.

This clonotype was found many times. J is TRBJ1-5 and V is TRBV18, with 7 nucleotides matching TRBD1. The CDR3 covers 13 residues. Trimming at V came to 6 bases and at J to 5 bases, leaving 4 bases not matched to a gene. The germline gives CDR1 KGHSH, CDR2 LQKENI. CDR3 DNA: TGTGCCAGCTCCCGGGACAGAGATCAGCCCCAGCATTTT. Translated: CASSRDRDQPQHF.

The chain combines TRBV15 with TRBJ1-4; D might be TRBD1 (5 bases). CDR1 is LNHNV and CDR2 is YYDKDF in the germline V gene (reference sequence). With 3 bases removed from V and 4 bases from J, the gap between germline ends came to 15 bases. The CDR3 extends over 16 amino acids. CDR3 sequence reads: CATSSGQGLGNEKLFF. CDR3 nucleotides: TGTGCCACCAGCAGTGGCCAGGGCCTCGGTAATGAAAAACTGTTTTTT.

This clonotype was detected ten times or more. The genes are TRBV2 and TRBJ1-3, with no clear D. Germline V lookup: CDR1 SNHLY, CDR2 FYNNEI. V dropped 5 bases and J dropped 1 base, with 12 bases sitting between them. The CDR3 has 15 amino acids. The CDR3 bases are TGTGCCAGCAGTCAGCGGGCTAATTCTGGAAACACCATATATTTT. It encodes CASSQRANSGNTIYF.

The rearrangement uses TRBV5-1 and TRBJ1-1, with 11 bases matching TRBD1. In germline, CDR1 is SGHRS, CDR2 YFSETQ. There are 16 residues in the CDR3. J lost 0 bases, V lost 4 bases, and 5 bases had no gene match. In nucleotides, the CDR3 is TGCGCCAGCAGCCCGAGGGACAGGGGGTTGAACACTGAAGCTTTCTTT. Translating it yields CASSPRDRGLNTEAFF.

In its sample, this clonotype was seen many times. The V and J genes are TRBV28 and TRBJ1-2, with 7 bases fitting TRBD1. Looked up from germline, CDR1 is MDHEN and CDR2 is SYDVKM. V dropped 6 bases and J dropped 0; count of bases not matched to a gene: 4. CDR3 length: 14 amino acids. The CDR3 here is CASSLGTANYGYTF. The CDR3, as DNA: TGTGCCAGCAGCTTAGGGACAGCTAACTATGGCTACACCTTC.

V is TRBV6-1 and J is TRBJ2-4; possibly TRBD2 for D (6 bases). In germline, CDR1 is MNHNS, CDR2 SASEGT. V was trimmed by 5 bases and J by 2 bases, leaving 16 bases between them. The CDR3 runs 16 residues. CDR3 amino acids: CASSHRQSGSKNIQYF. The CDR3 DNA sequence: TGTGCCAGCAGTCACCGACAGAGCGGGTCCAAAAACATTCAGTACTTC.

The sample holds a few counts of this clonotype. The chain links TRBV29-1 to TRBJ2-7; the D gene could be TRBD1 or TRBD2 (7 bases each). The CDR3 length is 15 residues. CDR1 is SQVTM, CDR2 ANQGSEA, per germline. The germline V and J ends were trimmed by 4 bases and 2 bases, with 18 bases remaining between them. This CDR3 reads CSVGAGRGGPYEQYF. CDR3 DNA: TGCAGCGTTGGGGCGGGCAGGGGGGGACCCTACGAGCAGTACTTC.

J is TRBJ2-1 and V is TRBV6-2 or TRBV6-3; TRBD2 is a possible D gene (5 bases). Germline V gene sequence: CDR1 MNHEY, CDR2 SVGEGT. Trimming took 0 bases from V and 9 from J, leaving 9 bases between them. The CDR3 has 13 amino acids. The CDR3 protein is CASSYSRGPEQFF. The CDR3 DNA sequence: TGTGCCAGCAGTTACTCGAGAGGGCCTGAGCAGTTCTTC.

The chain recombines TRBV18 with TRBJ1-1; D is unclear. The CDR3 covers 14 residues. Germline assignment: CDR1 KGHSH and CDR2 LQKENI. Trimming took 4 bases from V and 2 from J, leaving 11 bases between them. CDR3 DNA: TGTGCCAGCTCACTCCTAGACACCAACACTGAAGCTTTCTTT. This codes for CASSLLDTNTEAFF.

This chain uses TRBV20-1 with TRBJ2-7; 7 bases line up with TRBD1. The germline V gene encodes CDR1 DFQATT and CDR2 SNEGSKA (reference sequence). The CDR3 length is 18 residues. The V segment lost 0 bases and the J segment 6 bases; nucleotides outside the gene matches: 20. In nucleotides, the CDR3 is TGCAGTGCTAGAGATCAAACGCGCGGTCAGGGGGTGTTCGCCGAGCAGTACTTC. Its translation is CSARDQTRGQGVFAEQYF.

The table lists this clonotype with a few counts. The chain recombines TRBV5-1 with TRBJ2-2; D not certain. Trimming pared 0 bases from V and 1 base from J, leaving 10 bases between. Germline loops: CDR1 SGHRS, CDR2 YFSETQ. The CDR3 spans 16 residues. CDR3 in DNA: TGCGCCAGCAGCTTGGACCCTCTAGGGAACACCGGGGAGCTGTTTTTT. Its translation: CASSLDPLGNTGELFF.

This clonotype has just a few counts. This chain joins TRBV7-9 and TRBJ1-4, with D hard to call. V was trimmed by 3 bases and J by 4 bases, leaving 12 bases between them. Germline V gene data show CDR1 as SEHNR and CDR2 as FQNEAQ (reference sequence). The CDR3 runs 15 residues. In DNA, the CDR3 is TGTGCCAGCAGCTTGGGCAGGTACCTTAATGAAAAACTGTTTTTT. Its translation is CASSLGRYLNEKLFF.

The sample holds many counts of this clonotype. This chain uses TRBV7-9 with TRBJ2-7, with TRBD2 identical over 7 bases. V trimming: 1 base; J trimming: 3 bases; junction bases outside the gene matches: 12. The CDR3 runs 17 residues. Germline V gives CDR1 SEHNR, CDR2 FQNEAQ (reference sequence). For the CDR3, the DNA is TGTGCCAGCAGCTTAGGGGACTATCGAAAAGCGGTCTACGAGCAGTACTTC. It specifies CASSLGDYRKAVYEQYF.

The chain employs TRBV6-1 and TRBJ2-7; TRBD2 matches 13 bases. Germline V gene lookup returns CDR1 MNHNS and CDR2 SASEGT. This CDR3 spans 17 amino acids. Trimming removed 5 bases from V and 0 bases from J; junction bases left unmatched: 7. CDR3 coding DNA: TGTGCCAGCAGTCACGGGACTAGCGGGACTTTCTCCTACGAGCAGTACTTC. Protein sequence: CASSHGTSGTFSYEQYF.

Only a few counts were recorded for this clonotype. This sequence joins TRBV4-1 and TRBJ2-5, with 9 bases identical to TRBD2. Germline V gene lookup returns CDR1 MGHRA and CDR2 YSYEKL. The CDR3 runs to 18 residues. Germline trimming cut 0 bases from V and 5 bases from J; bases unmatched to any gene: 13. Written as DNA, the CDR3 is TGCGCCAGCAGCCAAGAGAGCAGAGCGGGAGGAGTGCGGGAGACCCAGTACTTC. This encodes CASSQESRAGGVRETQYF.

This clonotype was found many times. This chain links TRBV11-2 with TRBJ2-4; no firm D call. The germline V and J ends were trimmed by 3 bases and 2 bases, with 8 bases remaining between them. The germline V gene encodes CDR1 SGHAT and CDR2 FQNNGV. This CDR3 has 14 residues. As DNA, the CDR3 is TGTGCCAGCAGCTTCGTCCCATCCAAAAACATTCAGTACTTC. Its translation is CASSFVPSKNIQYF.